This T cell receptor beta chain appears in the sequencing data of a study of CD8+CD57+ T cells in acquired aplastic anemia. Looking at the study overall: Each DNA sample taken from sorted CD4+ and CD8+ cells came to approximately 3 ug on average.

The V gene lost 4 bases and the J gene lost 0 bases, with 9 bases spanning the gap. Germline values: CDR1 SQVTM, CDR2 ANQGSEA. The CDR3 consists of 13 residues. Patients chosen for sequencing had shown CD8+CD57+ cell expansion by flow cytometry. CDR3 and TCR beta VDJ profiling relied on a genomic DNA template. MiXCR, run by TCRdb on the reads, gives a single entry per CDR3 protein. The sample holds around 200,000 distinct CDR3 sequences, nearly 65% seen once. The sequence was collected from a human donor with aplastic anemia. The sample comprised sorted CD4+, CD8+, or CD8+CD57+ T cells (not recorded which) from PBMCs. The chain employs TRBV29-1 and TRBJ1-1; D possibly corresponds to TRBD1 (5 bases). CDR3 nucleotides: TGCAGCGTTGCGTGGACACTGAACACTGAAGCTTTCTTT. As protein: CSVAWTLNTEAFF.